Below are 19 T cell receptor beta chains sequenced from a single sample in a study of regulatory dendritic cells for organ transplantation. Generated by immunoSEQ multiplex PCR, the TCRdb table keeps only in-frame clones and is missing some. The sample shows fewer than 40,000 clones, about 88% of them seen only once. The sequenced sample was naive CD4+ T cells from blood. Subset given: CD45RA+ naive T cells. These TCRs come from a human donor in good health.

V usage is TRBV6-5 and J usage is TRBJ1-6; a possible D gene is TRBD1 (6 bases). Germline V gene lookup returns CDR1 MNHEY and CDR2 SVGAGI. The CDR3 runs 14 residues. V dropped 2 bases and J dropped 4 bases, with 6 bases sitting between them. CDR3 sequence: CASSYDRYNSPLHF. DNA of the CDR3: TGTGCCAGCAGTTACGACAGGTATAATTCACCCCTCCACTTT.

The gene calls are TRBV4-1 and TRBJ1-4, with D possibly TRBD1 on 6 matching bases. V gave up 1 base and J gave up 5 bases, with 8 bases separating them. Germline V gene sequence: CDR1 MGHRA, CDR2 YSYEKL. The CDR3 has 14 residues. The CDR3 nucleotides read TGCGCCAGCAGCCAAGGGGGGGGCAATGAAAAACTGTTTTTT. Protein product: CASSQGGGNEKLFF.

This clone was seen just once. The V and J genes are TRBV4-2 and TRBJ2-5, with D perhaps matching TRBD2 (7 bases). The germline gives CDR1 LGHNA, CDR2 YNFKEQ. The germline V and J ends were trimmed by 0 bases and 7 bases, with 18 bases remaining between them. The CDR3 consists of 16 residues. The CDR3 spells CASSQERGPAGATQYF. The CDR3 region has the DNA TGTGCCAGCAGCCAAGAAAGGGGCCCCGCGGGGGCGACCCAGTACTTC.

This chain links TRBV18 with TRBJ2-2; a weak D match, TRBD1 (6 bases). V lost 0 bases to trimming and J lost 5 bases, with 22 bases between them. The CDR3 sequence is 19 residues long. The germline V gene has CDR1 KGHSH and CDR2 LQKENI. As DNA, the CDR3 is TGTGCCAGCTCACCACCTTTGTTGTCCGGGACATACCCTACCGGGGAGCTGTTTTTT. Amino acid sequence: CASSPPLLSGTYPTGELFF.

J is TRBJ1-6 and V is TRBV19; D call uncertain. V lost 1 base and J 11 bases, leaving 12 bases between the germline ends. Germline V gene lookup returns CDR1 LNHDA and CDR2 SQIVND (reference sequence). The CDR3 totals 14 residues. The CDR3 nucleotides are TGTGCCAGTAGTATAGGGGTCAGAGTAGCACCCCTCCACTTT. It is translated as CASSIGVRVAPLHF.

J is TRBJ2-1 and V is TRBV18, with D maybe TRBD2 (7 bases). The length of the CDR3 is 16 residues. Germline-derived CDR1 and CDR2 are KGHSH and LQKENI. Trimming left V 3 bases short and J 5 bases short, with 17 bases between. CDR3 nucleotides: TGTGCCAGCTCACCCTCCACGGGGGGCGGGAACAATGAGCAGTTCTTC. Protein sequence: CASSPSTGGGNNEQFF.

This chain links TRBV29-1 with TRBJ1-2, with 7 bases matching TRBD1. CDR1 and CDR2 from the germline V gene are SQVTM and ANQGSEA. The junction had 11 bases not matched to a gene; V was cut back by 1 base and J by 6 bases. The CDR3 sequence is 15 residues long. CDR3 sequence reads: CSVEGKMTGIDGYTF. The DNA for the CDR3 is TGCAGCGTTGAAGGAAAAATGACAGGGATCGATGGCTACACCTTC.

The rearrangement joins TRBV4-3 to TRBJ2-2, with TRBD1 identical over 8 bases. The V segment lost 1 base and the J segment 1 base; nucleotides outside the gene matches: 5. The CDR3 has 17 residues. Germline V gives CDR1 LGHNA, CDR2 YSLEER. The CDR3 protein is CASSQVPGTGNTGELFF. The CDR3 DNA follows: TGCGCCAGCAGCCAAGTCCCCGGGACAGGGAACACCGGGGAGCTGTTTTTT.

The genes are TRBV7-2 and TRBJ2-1, with 9 bases identical to TRBD1. Unmatched junction bases numbered 3, after V lost 1 base and J lost 8 bases. Germline V gene sequence: CDR1 SGHTA, CDR2 FQGNSA. The CDR3 runs to 14 residues. CDR3: CASSLVTGGDEQFF. CDR3 coding DNA: TGTGCCAGCAGCTTAGTGACAGGGGGGGATGAGCAGTTCTTC.

J is TRBJ2-7 and V is TRBV6-5; D is undetermined. Between the trimmed V and J ends, which lost 4 bases and 5 bases, there was a span of 9 bases. Germline V CDR1 and CDR2: MNHEY, SVGAGI. The CDR3 consists of 12 residues. Here the CDR3 reads CASSWGGHEQYF. CDR3 DNA: TGTGCCAGCAGTTGGGGTGGGCACGAGCAGTACTTC.

The V and J genes are TRBV7-2 and TRBJ2-7; TRBD1 is a possible D gene (6 bases). The germline CDR1 and CDR2 sequences are SGHTA and FQGNSA. Between the trimmed V and J ends, which lost 4 bases and 3 bases, there was a span of 19 bases. The CDR3 totals 16 residues. The CDR3 DNA reads TGTGCCAGCAGCTCCCCCGGGCAGGGGTTACACTACGAGCAGTACTTC. This encodes CASSSPGQGLHYEQYF.

The rearrangement uses TRBV6-6 and TRBJ2-1; 8 bases agree with TRBD2. CDR1 is MNHNY, CDR2 SVGAGI, per germline (reference sequence). The junction had 16 bases not matched to a gene; V was cut back by 0 bases and J by 15 bases. The length of the CDR3 is 16 residues. The CDR3 is CASSYSIRPPGGELFF. The CDR3 coding sequence is TGTGCCAGCAGTTACTCGATACGTCCCCCCGGGGGGGAACTGTTCTTC.

The V call is TRBV14, the J call TRBJ2-3; D perhaps matches TRBD2 (5 bases). The CDR3 contains 13 residues. Germline CDR1 reads SGHDN; CDR2 reads FVKESK. V was pared by 6 bases and J by 7 bases, with 14 bases between. In DNA form, the CDR3 reads TGTGCCAGCAGTCAGGTGGCCGGGAATACGCAGTATTTT. Translated, it gives CASSQVAGNTQYF.

The V call is TRBV18, the J call TRBJ1-2; unclear D gene. V lost 3 bases, J lost 6 bases, and 11 bases lay in between. The CDR3 spans 13 residues. The germline gives CDR1 KGHSH, CDR2 LQKENI. The CDR3 region has the DNA TGTGCCAGCTCACCCACAGCATGGGATGGCTACACCTTC. This encodes CASSPTAWDGYTF. Variable domain in full (rest from reference TRBV18 and TRBJ1-2): NAGVMQNPRHLVRRRGQEARLRCSPMKGHSHVYWYRQLPEEGLKFMVYLQKENIIDESGMPKERFSAEFPKEGPSILRIQQVVRGDSAAYFCASSPTAWDGYTFGSGTRLTVV.

The V and J genes are TRBV28 and TRBJ2-5, with 8 bases lining up with TRBD2. Judging by the DNA end, TRBJ2-7 fits better; the J call may be wrong. Germline V gene data show CDR1 as MDHEN and CDR2 as SYDVKM. The CDR3 extends over 17 amino acids. The DNA for the CDR3 is TGTGCCAGCAGTTCCCCCTTCAAAGCGGGAGCTTTAGGCGAGCAGTACTTC. Its protein product is CASSSPFKAGALGEQYF.

A few counts support this clone. The chain joins TRBV10-3 to TRBJ1-1, with D tentatively TRBD1 (6 bases). V was shortened by 8 bases and J by 5 bases, with 12 bases between the two germline ends. This CDR3 has 12 amino acids. Germline CDR1 ENHRY, CDR2 SYGVKD. The CDR3 is CAIGGWETEAFF. The CDR3 DNA sequence: TGTGCCATCGGGGGCTGGGAAACTGAAGCTTTCTTT.

This chain links TRBV7-3 with TRBJ2-5; TRBD1 matches at 9 bases. The J segment lost 4 bases and the V segment lost 1 base, leaving 4 bases of the junction unmatched. CDR1 SGHTA and CDR2 FQGTGA come from the germline V gene. CDR3 length equals 15 residues. The CDR3 DNA follows: TGTGCCAGCAGCTTAAGTCCGGGACAGGGAGAGACCCAGTACTTC. It encodes CASSLSPGQGETQYF.

The V gene is TRBV2, the J gene TRBJ2-7; D not certain. Germline loops: CDR1 SNHLY, CDR2 FYNNEI. V was pared by 7 bases and J by 5 bases, with 15 bases between. CDR3 length: 13 amino acids. CDR3 loop: CASTSETVHEQYF. DNA for the CDR3: TGTGCCAGCACTTCCGAGACTGTCCACGAGCAGTACTTC.

The gene calls are TRBV6-1 and TRBJ2-2; D is uncertain. Germline lookup yields CDR1 MNHNS and CDR2 SASEGT. CDR3 size: 14 residues. V lost 6 bases to trimming and J lost 1 base, with 9 bases between them. CDR3 nucleotides: TGTGCCAGCAGGATGGACGGGAACACCGGGGAGCTGTTTTTT. Residues: CASRMDGNTGELFF.